The 6 T cell receptor beta chains below were found in one sample sequenced in a study of cytomegalovirus exposure and HLA in healthy donors. Amplification used 60 Vbeta primers and 13 Jbeta primers. The method was immunoSEQ multiplex PCR; TCRdb's version includes in-frame clones alone and lacks a portion of them. Among tens of thousands of clones listed, roughly 73% were seen once. Sequencing input: PBMCs. The receptor source for this set is a man aged 35 to 55 in good health and CMV-seronegative.

The J gene is TRBJ2-7, the V gene TRBV7-9; D ambiguous. With 3 bases removed from V and 0 bases from J, the gap between germline ends came to 12 bases. Looked up from germline, CDR1 is SEHNR and CDR2 is FQNEAQ (reference sequence). The CDR3 is 15 amino acids. The CDR3 is CASSFSELSSYEQYF. The CDR3 nucleotides are TGTGCCAGCAGCTTCTCGGAGTTGAGCTCCTACGAGCAGTACTTC.

Remarks on this clone: Other DNA sequences in the sample encode the same CDR3. The gene calls are TRBV5-1 and TRBJ2-5, with TRBD1 identical over 9 bases. There are 13 residues in the CDR3. Germline CDR1 SGHRS, CDR2 YFSETQ. The V gene end was trimmed by 4 bases and the J gene end by 5 bases; junction bases not matched to a gene: 3. CDR3 sequence reads: CASSPGQGETQYF. DNA for the CDR3: TGCGCCAGCAGCCCCGGACAGGGGGAGACCCAGTACTTC.

The V gene is TRBV6-1, the J gene TRBJ2-1; 8 positions agree with TRBD2. Germline V gene lookup returns CDR1 MNHNS and CDR2 SASEGT. V was clipped by 7 bases and J by 2 bases; unmatched bases: 4. CDR3 length equals 14 residues. The CDR3 DNA is TGTGCCAGCACGGGACTAGAGGCCTACAATGAGCAGTTCTTC. Translating it yields CASTGLEAYNEQFF.

The chain employs TRBV9 and TRBJ2-1, with 9 bases lining up with TRBD2. The CDR3 covers 15 residues. CDR1 and CDR2 from the germline V gene are SGDLS and YYNGEE. V was pared by 4 bases and J by 12 bases, with 14 bases of the junction left unmatched. DNA of the CDR3: TGTGCCAGCAGCCCCATCCCTTATAGCGGGGGACGGCAGTTCTTC. Protein product: CASSPIPYSGGRQFF.

The chain has TRBV10-3 and TRBJ2-1; 9 nucleotides agree with TRBD2. The CDR3 covers 16 residues. Per germline, CDR1 ENHRY and CDR2 SYGVKD. V shed 10 bases and J 8 bases; nucleotides not matched to a gene: 18. The CDR3: CATAPWREGQYDEQFF. In nucleotides, the CDR3 is TGTGCCACCGCCCCCTGGCGGGAGGGTCAGTACGATGAGCAGTTCTTC.

The genes are TRBV2 and TRBJ1-2, with TRBD1 matching over 8 bases. V shed 3 bases, J shed 13 bases, and the junction held 4 bases outside the gene matches. The germline V gene has CDR1 SNHLY and CDR2 FYNNEI. The CDR3 has 11 residues. The CDR3 spells CASSDFRGLTF. The CDR3 DNA follows: TGTGCCAGCAGTGATTTCAGGGGGCTCACCTTC.